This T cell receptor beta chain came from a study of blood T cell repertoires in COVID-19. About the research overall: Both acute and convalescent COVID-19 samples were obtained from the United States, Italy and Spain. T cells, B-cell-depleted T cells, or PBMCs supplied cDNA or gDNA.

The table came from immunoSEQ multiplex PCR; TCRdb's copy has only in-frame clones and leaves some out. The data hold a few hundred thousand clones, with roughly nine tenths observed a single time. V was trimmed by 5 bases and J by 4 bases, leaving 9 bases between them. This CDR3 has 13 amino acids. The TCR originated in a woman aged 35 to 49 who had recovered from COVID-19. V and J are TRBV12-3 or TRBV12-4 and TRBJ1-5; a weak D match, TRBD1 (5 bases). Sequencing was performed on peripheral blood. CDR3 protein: CASSQTDNQPQHF. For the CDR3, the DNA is TGTGCCAGCAGTCAGACAGATAATCAGCCCCAGCATTTT.